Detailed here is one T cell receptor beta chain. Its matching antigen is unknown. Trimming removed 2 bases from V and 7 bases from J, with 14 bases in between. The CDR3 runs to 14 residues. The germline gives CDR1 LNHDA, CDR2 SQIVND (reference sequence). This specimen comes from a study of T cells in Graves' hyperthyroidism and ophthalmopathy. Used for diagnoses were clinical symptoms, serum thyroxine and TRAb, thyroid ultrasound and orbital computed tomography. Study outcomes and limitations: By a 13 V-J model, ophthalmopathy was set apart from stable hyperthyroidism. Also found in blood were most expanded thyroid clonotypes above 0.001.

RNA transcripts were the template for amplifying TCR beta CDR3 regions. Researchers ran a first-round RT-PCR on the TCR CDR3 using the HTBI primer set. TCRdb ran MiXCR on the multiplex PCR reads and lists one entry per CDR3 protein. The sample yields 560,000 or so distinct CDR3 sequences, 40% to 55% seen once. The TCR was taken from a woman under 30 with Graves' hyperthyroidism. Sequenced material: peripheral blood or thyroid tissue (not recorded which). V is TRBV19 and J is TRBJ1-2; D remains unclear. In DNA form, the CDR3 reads TGTGCCAGTAGTATAAATGTAGGGTTCGGTGGCTACACCTTC. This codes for CASSINVGFGGYTF.